The T cell receptor beta chain under discussion was sequenced for a study of blood T cell repertoires in COVID-19. Study overall: The samples span acute and convalescent COVID-19 from the United States, Italy and Spain. T cells, B-cell-depleted T cells, or PBMCs provided the cDNA or gDNA that served as material.

The CDR3 extends over 12 amino acids. Between the trimmed V and J ends, which lost 5 bases and 2 bases, there was a span of 6 bases. Germline V lookup: CDR1 LNHDA, CDR2 SQIVND (reference sequence). Original methodology: The assay estimated nucleated cells by amplifying reference gene primers. TCRdb's copy holds only in-frame clones and misses some; the assay was immunoSEQ multiplex PCR. The V and J calls and clone size come from that table; D and trimming were worked out from the DNA. The sample consists of under 300,000 clones, around 83% of them appearing once. This clone has a handful of counts. The material sequenced was peripheral blood. This chain links TRBV19 with TRBJ1-2, with D hard to call. This receptor was taken from a woman aged 18-29 years with acute or convalescent COVID-19. The CDR3 reads CASSEVNYGYTF. CDR3 coding DNA: TGTGCCAGTAGTGAGGTCAACTATGGCTACACCTTC. Combining the CDR3 with reference TRBV19 and TRBJ1-2 gives the whole variable domain DGGITQSPKYLFRKEGQNVTLSCEQNLNHDAMYWYRQDPGQGLRLIYYSQIVNDFQKGDIAEGYSVSREKKESFPLTVTSAQKNPTAFYLCASSEVNYGYTFGSGTRLTVV.